Sequencing of this T cell receptor (beta chain) was carried out in a study of blood T cell repertoires in COVID-19. Across the study: The samples span acute and convalescent COVID-19 from the United States, Italy and Spain. In each case, the material was cDNA or gDNA derived from T cells, B-cell-depleted T cells, or PBMCs.

V was pared by 5 bases and J by 0 bases, with 3 bases of the junction left unmatched. This CDR3 contains 15 residues. Germline V gives CDR1 SGHAT, CDR2 FQNNGV. Authors' processing steps: Estimated nucleated cell counts came from reference gene primer amplification. The method was immunoSEQ multiplex PCR; TCRdb's version includes in-frame clones alone and lacks a portion of them. V and J calls and clone size are copied from that table; D and trimming were computed from the DNA. The sample records around 99,000 clones, about nine tenths being singletons. This clonotype was obtained from a human donor in a cohort sampled during active COVID-19. V and J are TRBV11-2 and TRBJ1-5; TRBD1 matches at 8 bases. The sample was peripheral blood. The CDR3 DNA follows: TGTGCCAGCAGCCGGACAGGGAGTAGCAATCAGCCCCAGCATTTT. It translates to CASSRTGSSNQPQHF.